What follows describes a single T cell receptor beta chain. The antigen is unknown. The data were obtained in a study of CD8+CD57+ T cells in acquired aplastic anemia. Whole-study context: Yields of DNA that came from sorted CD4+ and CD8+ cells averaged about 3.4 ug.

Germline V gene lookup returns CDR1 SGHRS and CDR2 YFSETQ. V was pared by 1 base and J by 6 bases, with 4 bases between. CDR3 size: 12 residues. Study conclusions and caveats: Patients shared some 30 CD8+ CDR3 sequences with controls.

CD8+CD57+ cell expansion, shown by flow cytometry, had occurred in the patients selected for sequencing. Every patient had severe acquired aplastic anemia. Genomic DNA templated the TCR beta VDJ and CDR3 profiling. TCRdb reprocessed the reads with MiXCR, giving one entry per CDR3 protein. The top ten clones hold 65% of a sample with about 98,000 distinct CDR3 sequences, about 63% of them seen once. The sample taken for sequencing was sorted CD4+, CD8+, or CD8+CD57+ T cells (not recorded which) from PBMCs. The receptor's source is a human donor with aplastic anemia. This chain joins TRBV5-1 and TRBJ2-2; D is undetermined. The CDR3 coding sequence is TGCGCCAGCAGCTTGTCCCCCGGGGAGCTGTTTTTT. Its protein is CASSLSPGELFF.